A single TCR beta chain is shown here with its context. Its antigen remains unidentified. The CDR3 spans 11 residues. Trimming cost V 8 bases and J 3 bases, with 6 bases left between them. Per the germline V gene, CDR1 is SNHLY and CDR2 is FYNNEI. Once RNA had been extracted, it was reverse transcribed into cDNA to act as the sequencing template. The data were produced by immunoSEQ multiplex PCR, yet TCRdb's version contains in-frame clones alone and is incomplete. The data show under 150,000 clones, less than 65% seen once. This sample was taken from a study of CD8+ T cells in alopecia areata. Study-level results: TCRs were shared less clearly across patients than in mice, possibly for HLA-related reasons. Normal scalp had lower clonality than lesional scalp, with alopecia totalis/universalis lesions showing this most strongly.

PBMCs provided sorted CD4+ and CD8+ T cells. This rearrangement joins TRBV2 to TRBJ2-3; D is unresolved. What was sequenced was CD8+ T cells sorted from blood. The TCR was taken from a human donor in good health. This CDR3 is CASPLTDTQYF. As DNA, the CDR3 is TGTGCCAGCCCCTTAACAGATACGCAGTATTTT.